The 22 T cell receptor beta chains below come from one sample, sequenced in a study of blood T cell repertoires in COVID-19. Sequencing used immunoSEQ multiplex PCR; TCRdb keeps in-frame clones, though not all of them. The table records under 250,000 clones, approximately 83% of them present only once. Material: peripheral blood. The receptors come from a man older than 75 with acute or convalescent COVID-19.

Worth noting for this clone: The germline gene is not matched at one end of the junction; a read error may be the cause. The chain uses TRBV30 and TRBJ1-5, with D possibly TRBD1 on 5 matching bases. Germline-derived CDR1 and CDR2 are GTSNPN and SVGIG (reference sequence). This CDR3 region has 14 residues. The CDR3 DNA follows: TGTGCCCGGAGTGTAAGACAGTTATATCAGCCCCAGCATTTT. This gives the protein CARSVRQLYQPQHF.

The chain has TRBV24-1 and TRBJ1-5; possibly TRBD1 for D (6 bases). The germline gives CDR1 KGHDR, CDR2 SFDVKD. V gave up 3 bases and J gave up 4 bases, with 9 bases separating them. CDR3 length equals 14 residues. CDR3 sequence: CATSDPTGNQPQHF. The CDR3 bases are TGTGCCACCAGTGATCCTACAGGGAATCAGCCCCAGCATTTT.

In regard to this clone: Sequence at one end of the junction differs from germline and may be a read error. The rearrangement uses TRBV4-1 and TRBJ2-5, with TRBD1 matching over 7 bases. The CDR3 covers 15 residues. The germline V gene encodes CDR1 MGHRA and CDR2 YSYEKL. This CDR3 is CASSLTGVVAEAQYF. Here the CDR3 DNA reads TGCGCCAGCAGCCTTACAGGGGTAGTGGCAGAGGCCCAGTACTTC.

This clone appeared a single time. V and J are TRBV27 and TRBJ2-7, with TRBD2 matching 7 bases. Germline V gene sequence: CDR1 MNHEY, CDR2 SMNVEV (reference sequence). This CDR3 region has 16 residues. After removal of 4 bases from V and 0 bases from J, the junction contained 9 bases not matched to a gene. This chain's CDR3 is CASSSRTGLSSYEQYF. CDR3 bases: TGTGCCAGCAGTTCCCGTACGGGACTAAGCTCCTACGAGCAGTACTTC.

V and J are TRBV28 and TRBJ2-7; 12 bases are a match to TRBD2. Germline CDR1 MDHEN, CDR2 SYDVKM. V shed 0 bases, J shed 4 bases, and the junction held 7 bases outside the gene matches. This CDR3 has 17 residues. The CDR3: CASSLWASGGAGYEQYF. For the CDR3, the DNA is TGTGCCAGCAGTTTATGGGCTAGCGGGGGGGCCGGGTACGAGCAGTACTTC.

CDR3 coding DNA: TGTGCCAGCAGTTTGTACAGCTACGAGCAGTACTTC. Protein: CASSLYSYEQYF. This chain links TRBV12-3 or TRBV12-4 with TRBJ2-7, with D unclear. The CDR3 is 12 amino acids. Trimming took off 3 bases at V and 3 bases at J, with 6 bases between the two ends.

This chain links TRBV18 with TRBJ1-6; D might be TRBD1 (5 bases). The CDR3 is made up of 14 amino acids. Looked up from germline, CDR1 is KGHSH and CDR2 is LQKENI. V was cut by 5 bases and J by 13 bases, with 18 bases left in between. CDR3 loop: CASSAIGRDSPLHF. Written as DNA, the CDR3 is TGTGCCAGCTCAGCAATAGGGCGGGACTCGCCCCTCCACTTT.

This chain links TRBV2 with TRBJ1-1; TRBD1 aligns across 8 bases. Germline assignment: CDR1 SNHLY and CDR2 FYNNEI. The V segment lost 4 bases and the J segment 2 bases; nucleotides outside the gene matches: 3. The CDR3 spans 14 residues. The CDR3 loop is CASSARGQNTEAFF. CDR3 in DNA: TGTGCCAGCAGTGCCAGGGGGCAAAACACTGAAGCTTTCTTT.

The count of this clone is one. This chain connects TRBV5-1 to TRBJ1-2; 7 bases fit TRBD1. The CDR3 runs to 13 residues. The germline V gene encodes CDR1 SGHRS and CDR2 YFSETQ. J was trimmed by 6 bases and V by 4 bases; bases with no gene match: 6. The CDR3 loop reads CASSPDRVDGYTF. CDR3 in DNA: TGCGCCAGCAGCCCAGACAGGGTTGATGGCTACACCTTC.

V is TRBV20-1 and J is TRBJ2-7; D remains ambiguous. Germline CDR1 and CDR2: DFQATT and SNEGSKA (reference sequence). V shed 3 bases and J shed 1 base, with 10 bases lying between them. CDR3 size: 13 residues. In DNA, the CDR3 is TGCAGTGCTAGTCTTTCAGATTCCTACGAGCAGTACTTC. Encoded protein: CSASLSDSYEQYF.

The chain joins TRBV11-2 to TRBJ2-4; 8 positions match TRBD1. With V trimmed by 6 bases and J by 7 bases, 11 bases remained unmatched. The CDR3 is 15 amino acids. Per the germline V gene, CDR1 is SGHAT and CDR2 is FQNNGV. CDR3 sequence: CASSFLDRGYNIQYF. In nucleotides, the CDR3 is TGTGCCAGCAGTTTTCTCGACAGGGGTTATAACATTCAGTACTTC.

The chain links TRBV3-1 (or the pseudogene TRBV3-2) to TRBJ1-6; no reliable D call. The germline V and J ends were trimmed by 0 bases and 4 bases, with 7 bases remaining between them. CDR1 and CDR2 from the germline V gene are LGHDT and YNNKEL (reference sequence). The CDR3 is made up of 15 amino acids. Written as DNA, the CDR3 is TGTGCCAGCAGCCAAGATCGCAGTTATAATTCACCCCTCCACTTT. This codes for CASSQDRSYNSPLHF.

V usage is TRBV5-1 and J usage is TRBJ1-6, with 9 bases identical to TRBD1. This CDR3 comprises 17 residues. Trimming removed 0 bases from V and 4 bases from J; junction bases left unmatched: 5. Germline assignment: CDR1 SGHRS and CDR2 YFSETQ. As DNA, the CDR3 is TGCGCCAGCAGCTTGGCTGGGACAGGGTTATATAATTCACCCCTCCACTTT. Translated: CASSLAGTGLYNSPLHF.

The rearrangement joins TRBV7-2 to TRBJ2-5; 7 bases agree with TRBD1. This CDR3 has 14 residues. Unmatched junction bases numbered 3, after V lost 4 bases and J lost 1 base. In germline, CDR1 is SGHTA, CDR2 FQGNSA. The CDR3 DNA sequence: TGTGCCAGCAGCTCTTGGACAGGCCAAGAGACCCAGTACTTC. Protein sequence: CASSSWTGQETQYF.

The chain uses TRBV6-1 and TRBJ2-2; weak D call: TRBD1 (5 bases). Germline V gene sequence: CDR1 MNHNS, CDR2 SASEGT. This CDR3 has 16 amino acids. The V and J ends lost 3 bases and 2 bases respectively, with 13 bases between them. CDR3: CASSDGWTKNTGELFF. The CDR3 DNA is TGTGCCAGCAGTGATGGTTGGACAAAAAACACCGGGGAGCTGTTTTTT.

The chain links TRBV5-4 to TRBJ2-1; TRBD2 agrees at 12 bases. The germline gives CDR1 SGHNT, CDR2 YYREEE (reference sequence). Trimming at V came to 4 bases and at J to 4 bases, leaving 3 bases not matched to a gene. The CDR3 is made up of 15 amino acids. The CDR3 sequence is CASSIGLAGYNEQFF. The CDR3 DNA sequence: TGTGCCAGCAGCATTGGACTAGCGGGGTACAATGAGCAGTTCTTC.

This clone was seen only a few times. J is TRBJ2-4 and V is TRBV19; D might be TRBD2 (6 bases). The CDR3 runs to 15 residues. The ends were cut back, 6 bases at V and 0 bases at J, with 12 bases in the middle. Germline lookup yields CDR1 LNHDA and CDR2 SQIVND (reference sequence). CDR3 nucleotide sequence: TGTGCCAGTAGACCTAGGGGACTAGCCAAAAACATTCAGTACTTC. It specifies CASRPRGLAKNIQYF.

The V call is TRBV28, the J call TRBJ1-5, with a weak D call TRBD1 (5 bases). This CDR3 spans 13 amino acids. Deletions cut 4 bases from V and 6 bases from J, with 10 bases between. The germline V gene encodes CDR1 MDHEN and CDR2 SYDVKM. The CDR3 DNA reads as TGTGCCAGCAGTTGGGCGGGGACTCAGCCCCAGCATTTT. Its protein is CASSWAGTQPQHF.

The rearrangement links TRBV7-9 to TRBJ1-5, with 9 bases aligning to TRBD1. With V trimmed by 0 bases and J by 6 bases, 3 bases remained unmatched. The germline V gene encodes CDR1 SEHNR and CDR2 FQNEAQ (reference sequence). The CDR3 runs to 15 residues. This CDR3 is CASSLAGTGFQPQHF. The DNA of the CDR3 is TGTGCCAGCAGCTTAGCGGGGACAGGGTTTCAGCCCCAGCATTTT. Drawing the rest from reference TRBV7-9 and TRBJ1-5, the complete variable domain is DTGVSQNPRHKITKRGQNVTFRCDPISEHNRLYWYRQTLGQGPEFLTYFQNEAQLEKSRLLSDRFSAERPKGSFSTLEIQRTEQGDSAMYLCASSLAGTGFQPQHFGDGTRLSIL.

The chain joins TRBV27 to TRBJ2-1, with 12 positions matching TRBD1. Germline V gene sequence: CDR1 MNHEY, CDR2 SMNVEV (reference sequence). Unmatched junction bases numbered 8, after V lost 5 bases and J lost 9 bases. This CDR3 is built from 15 residues. The CDR3 coding sequence is TGTGCCAGCAGTACGACCGGGACAGGGGGCGGTGAGCAGTTCTTC. It codes for CASSTTGTGGGEQFF.

V usage is TRBV6-5 and J usage is TRBJ2-7; 7 bases fit TRBD2. The germline V gene has CDR1 MNHEY and CDR2 SVGAGI. The junction had 15 bases not matched to a gene; V was cut back by 8 bases and J by 5 bases. The CDR3 runs to 15 residues. In DNA form, the CDR3 reads TGTGCCAGCGTTCCGGCGGGAGTTCGGCGGGACGAGCAGTACTTC. Its protein is CASVPAGVRRDEQYF.

The V call is TRBV2, the J call TRBJ1-1; D is undetermined. CDR1 and CDR2 from the germline V gene are SNHLY and FYNNEI. The CDR3 spans 21 residues. Deletions cut 4 bases from V and 0 bases from J, with 30 bases between. The CDR3: CASSVPEEGGPHSRMNTEAFF. The CDR3 DNA follows: TGTGCCAGCAGTGTACCCGAAGAGGGCGGGCCGCACTCTCGCATGAACACTGAAGCTTTCTTT. Looking up the rest from reference TRBV2 and TRBJ1-1 gives the full variable domain: EPEVTQTPSHQVTQMGQEVILRCVPISNHLYFYWYRQILGQKVEFLVSFYNNEISEKSEIFDDQFSVERPDGSNFTLKIRSTKLEDSAMYFCASSVPEEGGPHSRMNTEAFFGQGTRLTVV.